The following is a T cell receptor beta chain sequence with its context. Its specific antigen is unknown. Base qualities were left out, and no much larger clone turns up one base away. The immunoSEQ Assay, a bias-controlled multiplex PCR, was used to amplify TCRbeta CDR3 regions from genomic DNA. The paper's processing steps were these. The number of nucleated cells in each sample was estimated from the amplification of reference gene primers within the assay. To quantify the absolute abundance of each unique TCRbeta CDR3 rearrangement, sequence reads were collapsed and filtered. For each sample, productive Simpson clonality was calculated as the square root of Simpson's diversity index across productive rearrangements. TCRdb provides this immuneACCESS table in a form limited to in-frame rearrangements. Some clones are lacking; in checked studies, under half of them reflect an unresolved V gene, and why the rest are absent is not known. That table is the source of V, J and clone size, and D and trimming were worked out from the DNA. In all, the sample holds roughly 460,000 clones, and roughly 90% of those were seen once. The leading ten clones occupy roughly 0.87% of the sample.

This specimen belongs to a study of blood T cell repertoires in COVID-19 (dated by TCRdb to about 2020). Background for the entire study: Samples from collaborators originated in the United States, Italy and Spain and spanned both the acute and convalescent phases of COVID-19. The material from the prospective study consisted of cDNA or gDNA derived from T cells, B-cell-depleted T cells, or PBMCs. The dataset comprised deeply sampled blood TCRbeta repertoires from subjects exposed to, actively infected with, or recovered from COVID-19. The repertoires were released in a freely available public database meant as a resource for research on the immune response to SARS-CoV-2. Samples were obtained from the ongoing ImmuneRACE study (first 160 participants) and from 1,254 subjects provided by 6 global collaborators. Sample metadata almost always included a de-identified subject ID, COVID-19 status, age in years and sex. HLA class I and class II types, where available, came from metadata supplied by the sample provider rather than from assay-based typing.

At one collaborating source in Seattle, patients were enrolled during active infection and were followed longitudinally through the course of disease. Collaborating institutions collected whole blood in K2EDTA tubes following their own protocols. Collaborator samples were shipped for TCRbeta analysis as frozen whole blood, isolated PBMCs, or DNA extracted from either sample type. The germline V gene supplies CDR1 SGHDT and CDR2 YYEEEE. Trimming takes 2 bases off V and 8 bases off J; junction bases not matched to a gene: 8. From the cysteine through the phenylalanine, the CDR3 covers 16 amino acids. The retained sequence is limited to the CDR3, 48 bases, with the frame set at the first base. General findings and caveats noted by the study authors: The amount of clinical and demographic metadata varied by source and participant and was provided uncurated.

The sequence derives from a man aged 18-30 years with COVID-19, enrolled during active disease. Sequences were obtained from peripheral blood. The chain uses TRBV5-6 and TRBJ1-4; TRBD1 aligns with 11 central bases. In nucleotide form, the sequence is TGTGCCAGCAGCTTCGCAGAGGGGACAGGGGGGGAAAAACTGTTTTTT. Its amino acids are CASSFAEGTGGEKLFF. Beyond the CDR3, the reference TRBV5-6 and TRBJ1-4 genes provide the residues; the full variable domain reads: DAGVTQSPTHLIKTRGQQVTLRCSPKSGHDTVSWYQQALGQGPQFIFQYYEEEERQRGNFPDRFSGHQFPNYSSELNVNALLLGDSALYLCASSFAEGTGGEKLFFGSGTQLSVL.